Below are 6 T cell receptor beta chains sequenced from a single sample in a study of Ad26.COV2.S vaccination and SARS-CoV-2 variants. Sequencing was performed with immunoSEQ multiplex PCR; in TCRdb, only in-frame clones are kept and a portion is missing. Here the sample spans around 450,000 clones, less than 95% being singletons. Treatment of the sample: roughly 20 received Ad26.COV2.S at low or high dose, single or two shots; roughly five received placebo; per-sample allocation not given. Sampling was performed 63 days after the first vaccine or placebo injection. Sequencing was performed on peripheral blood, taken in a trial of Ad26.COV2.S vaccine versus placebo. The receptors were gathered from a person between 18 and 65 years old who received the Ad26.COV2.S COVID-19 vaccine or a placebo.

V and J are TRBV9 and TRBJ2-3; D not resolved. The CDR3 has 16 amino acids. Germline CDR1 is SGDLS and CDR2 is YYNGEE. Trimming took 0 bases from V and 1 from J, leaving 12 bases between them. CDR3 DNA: TGTGCCAGCAGCGTAGAGCAGCCCTTTGGCACAGATACGCAGTATTTT. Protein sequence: CASSVEQPFGTDTQYF.

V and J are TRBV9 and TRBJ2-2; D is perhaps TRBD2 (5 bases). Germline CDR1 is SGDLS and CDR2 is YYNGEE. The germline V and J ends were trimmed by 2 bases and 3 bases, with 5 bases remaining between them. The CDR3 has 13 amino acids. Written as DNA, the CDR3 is TGTGCCAGCAGCGTCGGGGACACCGGGGAGCTGTTTTTT. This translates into CASSVGDTGELFF.

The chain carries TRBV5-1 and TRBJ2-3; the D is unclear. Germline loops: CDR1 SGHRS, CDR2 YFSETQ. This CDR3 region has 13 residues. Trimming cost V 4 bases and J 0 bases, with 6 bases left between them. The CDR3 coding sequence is TGCGCCAGCAGCGGAGTTAGCACAGATACGCAGTATTTT. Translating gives CASSGVSTDTQYF. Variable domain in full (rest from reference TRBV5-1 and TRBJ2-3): KAGVTQTPRYLIKTRGQQVTLSCSPISGHRSVSWYQQTPGQGLQFLFEYFSETQRNKGNFPGRFSGRQFSNSRSEMNVSTLELGDSALYLCASSGVSTDTQYFGPGTRLTVL.

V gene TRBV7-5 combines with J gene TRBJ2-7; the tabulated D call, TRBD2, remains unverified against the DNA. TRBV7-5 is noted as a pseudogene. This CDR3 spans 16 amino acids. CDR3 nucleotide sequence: TGTGCCAGAAGCTTAGAACGGCTAGCGGGAGCCTACGAGCAGTACTTC. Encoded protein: CARSLERLAGAYEQYF.

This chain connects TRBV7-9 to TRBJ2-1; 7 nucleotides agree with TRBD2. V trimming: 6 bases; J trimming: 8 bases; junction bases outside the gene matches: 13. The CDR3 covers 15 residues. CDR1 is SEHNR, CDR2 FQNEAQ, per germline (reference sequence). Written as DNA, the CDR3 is TGTGCCAGCAGGTCCTTAGCGGGCCATTTGGATGAGCAGTTCTTC. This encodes CASRSLAGHLDEQFF. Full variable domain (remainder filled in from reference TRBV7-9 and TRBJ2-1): DTGVSQNPRHKITKRGQNVTFRCDPISEHNRLYWYRQTLGQGPEFLTYFQNEAQLEKSRLLSDRFSAERPKGSFSTLEIQRTEQGDSAMYLCASRSLAGHLDEQFFGPGTRLTVL.

The CDR3 region has the DNA TGTGCCAGCAGTTCGCCTAGCGGGAGCAGCTCCTACGAGCAGTACTTC. Translation gives CASSSPSGSSSYEQYF. This chain uses TRBV28 with TRBJ2-7; the match to TRBD2 covers 10 bases. J was trimmed by 0 bases and V by 4 bases; bases with no gene match: 6. The CDR3 covers 16 residues. The V gene's germline CDR1 is MDHEN and CDR2 SYDVKM.